Listed here are 22 T cell receptor beta chains from one sample, sequenced in a study of blood T cell repertoires in COVID-19. Repertoires were generated with immunoSEQ multiplex PCR, while TCRdb's copy carries only in-frame clones and drops some. Of more than 200,000 clones listed, roughly 84% are singletons. Sequencing used peripheral blood. These TCRs come from a man aged 55 to 69 with acute or convalescent COVID-19.

V gene TRBV11-2 combines with J gene TRBJ2-2; TRBD2 matches at 10 bases. The CDR3 extends over 15 amino acids. The germline CDR1 and CDR2 sequences are SGHAT and FQNNGV. The V segment lost 5 bases and the J segment 8 bases; nucleotides outside the gene matches: 8. CDR3 nucleotides: TGTGCCAGCAGCCGGACTAGCGGATACAGGGGGGAGCTGTTTTTT. This sequence encodes CASSRTSGYRGELFF.

The rearrangement uses TRBV6-6 and TRBJ2-3, with 7 bases lining up with TRBD2. The germline V gene has CDR1 MNHNY and CDR2 SVGAGI (reference sequence). The CDR3 contains 15 residues. V gave up 6 bases and J gave up 1 base; unmatched junction bases: 7. DNA of the CDR3: TGTGCCAGCAGCCTACTGGGAGGGGGCACAGATACGCAGTATTTT. Translating it yields CASSLLGGGTDTQYF.

The rearrangement joins TRBV7-3 to TRBJ1-1; 10 bases align to TRBD1. V was clipped by 8 bases and J by 1 base; unmatched bases: 4. CDR3 length: 14 residues. Germline assignment: CDR1 SGHTA and CDR2 FQGTGA. The CDR3 is CASGTGAQNTEAFF. Here the CDR3 DNA reads TGTGCCAGCGGGACAGGGGCACAGAACACTGAAGCTTTCTTT.

V is TRBV6-2 or TRBV6-3 and J is TRBJ2-3; weak D call: TRBD2 (5 bases). Germline V gene lookup returns CDR1 MNHEY and CDR2 SVGEGT. The CDR3 has 21 amino acids. V lost 0 bases and J 0 bases, leaving 25 bases between the germline ends. Here the CDR3 DNA reads TGTGCCAGCAGTTACTCGTTTGCCCTCGGACCAAAGACGGGGAGCACAGATACGCAGTATTTT. It specifies CASSYSFALGPKTGSTDTQYF.

This clone appeared a single time. The rearrangement joins TRBV7-3 to TRBJ2-1; 9 bases map to TRBD2. V trimming: 1 base; J trimming: 8 bases; junction bases outside the gene matches: 6. Germline lookup yields CDR1 SGHTA and CDR2 FQGTGA. The CDR3 sequence is 15 residues long. In DNA form, the CDR3 reads TGTGCCAGCAGCTTAAGTTTAGCGGGGGAGGATGAGCAGTTCTTC. Translating gives CASSLSLAGEDEQFF.

The chain recombines TRBV5-1 with TRBJ2-7; TRBD1 matches at 8 bases. From germline, CDR1 is SGHRS and CDR2 YFSETQ. After removal of 5 bases from V and 5 bases from J, the junction contained 12 bases not matched to a gene. The CDR3 contains 15 residues. CDR3: CASSLRTGSTHEQYF. For the CDR3, the DNA is TGCGCCAGCAGTCTGCGGACAGGGTCAACCCACGAGCAGTACTTC.

This clone appeared a single time. The CDR3: CASRRSGGAGGNEQFF. As DNA, the CDR3 is TGCGCCAGCAGGCGATCCGGGGGGGCTGGCGGCAATGAGCAGTTCTTC. The chain couples TRBV5-1 to TRBJ2-1, with 8 bases fitting TRBD2. The CDR3 sequence is 16 residues long. Looked up from germline, CDR1 is SGHRS and CDR2 is YFSETQ. J gave up 6 bases and V 5 bases, and 13 bases lay outside the gene matches.

V and J are TRBV29-1 and TRBJ2-7; 13 bases line up with TRBD2. This CDR3 is built from 16 residues. V lost 4 bases to trimming and J lost 1 base; unmatched junction nucleotides: 7. The germline CDR1 and CDR2 sequences are SQVTM and ANQGSEA. The CDR3 DNA sequence: TGCAGCGTTGTCGGACTAGCGGGAGTTCCTTCCTACGAGCAGTACTTC. It codes for CSVVGLAGVPSYEQYF.

J is TRBJ1-2 and V is TRBV7-8; 9 bases are a match to TRBD1. In germline, CDR1 is SGHVS, CDR2 FQNEAQ. J was trimmed by 8 bases and V by 5 bases; bases with no gene match: 9. The CDR3 contains 14 residues. In DNA form, the CDR3 reads TGTGCCAGCAGCCTCCGGACAGGGGAGCGGGGCTACACCTTC. Its translation is CASSLRTGERGYTF.

The V call is TRBV28, the J call TRBJ2-3; 8 nucleotides line up with TRBD2. From germline, CDR1 is MDHEN and CDR2 SYDVKM. The CDR3 is made up of 14 amino acids. After removal of 7 bases from V and 5 bases from J, the junction contained 8 bases not matched to a gene. Here the CDR3 DNA reads TGTGCCAGCAAGCTCTCAGCGGGAGAAGATACGCAGTATTTT. Residues: CASKLSAGEDTQYF.

The DNA of the CDR3 is TGTGCCAGCAGCCAAGTTGGACAGGCTTGGGCCACCGGGGAGCTGTTTTTT. Translation: CASSQVGQAWATGELFF. This rearrangement joins TRBV14 to TRBJ2-2, with 7 bases identical to TRBD1. The CDR3 runs 17 residues. In germline, CDR1 is SGHDN, CDR2 FVKESK. Trimming took 1 base from V and 4 from J; bases not matched to a gene: 9.

CDR3: CASSPPIRGKNTEAFF. The CDR3 DNA reads as TGTGCCAGCTCACCACCGATAAGGGGAAAGAACACTGAAGCTTTCTTT. The chain recombines TRBV18 with TRBJ1-1, with D possibly being TRBD1 (5 bases). The CDR3 loop spans 16 amino acids. The germline V gene encodes CDR1 KGHSH and CDR2 LQKENI. The ends were cut back, 0 bases at V and 1 base at J, with 12 bases in the middle.

The V call is TRBV5-1, the J call TRBJ2-3; TRBD1 matches at 8 bases. The J segment lost 1 base and the V segment lost 1 base, leaving 11 bases of the junction unmatched. The CDR3 sequence is 18 residues long. The germline gives CDR1 SGHRS, CDR2 YFSETQ. Here the CDR3 reads CASSLPPTGEEGTDTQYF. DNA for the CDR3: TGCGCCAGCAGCTTGCCGCCGACAGGGGAGGAAGGCACAGATACGCAGTATTTT.

The rearrangement uses TRBV5-4 and TRBJ2-2; D remains ambiguous. Trimming shortened V by 2 bases and J by 1 base, and 6 bases separated the two germline ends. CDR1 is SGHNT, CDR2 YYREEE, per germline (reference sequence). The CDR3 has 14 amino acids. The CDR3, as DNA: TGTGCCAGCAGCTTCTCGGGGAACACCGGGGAGCTGTTTTTT. Translated, it gives CASSFSGNTGELFF. The variable domain in full, completed from reference TRBV5-4 and TRBJ2-2, reads ETGVTQSPTHLIKTRGQQVTLRCSSQSGHNTVSWYQQALGQGPQFIFQYYREEENGRGNFPPRFSGLQFPNYSSELNVNALELDDSALYLCASSFSGNTGELFFGEGSRLTVL.

The chain combines TRBV9 with TRBJ2-3; D perhaps matches TRBD2 (6 bases). Germline lookup yields CDR1 SGDLS and CDR2 YYNGEE. V lost 3 bases, J lost 1 base, and 15 bases lay in between. The CDR3 sequence is 16 residues long. CDR3 sequence reads: CASSGDSPGGTDTQYF. CDR3 coding DNA: TGTGCCAGCAGCGGGGACTCACCCGGGGGCACAGATACGCAGTATTTT.

CDR3 sequence (DNA): TGTGCCAGCAGCAGCAGGACAGGGGGCAACGGGGAGCTGTTTTTT. This gives the protein CASSSRTGGNGELFF. V gene TRBV7-8 combines with J gene TRBJ2-2; 11 bases align to TRBD1. CDR3 length: 15 amino acids. The V and J ends lost 5 bases and 7 bases, in that order; junction bases with no gene match: 6. Germline assignment: CDR1 SGHVS and CDR2 FQNEAQ.

Comment on this clone: At the DNA level, this CDR3 is encoded by other sequences in the same sample as well. The rearrangement uses TRBV7-2 and TRBJ1-5; tentative D call: TRBD1 (6 bases). The V and J ends lost 1 base and 3 bases respectively, with 10 bases between them. The CDR3 is 15 amino acids. Per germline, CDR1 SGHTA and CDR2 FQGNSA. CDR3 region: CASSLVAGVNQPQHF. DNA for the CDR3: TGTGCCAGCAGCTTAGTTGCAGGGGTCAATCAGCCCCAGCATTTT.

The chain uses TRBV4-1 and TRBJ2-2; 9 nucleotides line up with TRBD1. V trimming: 6 bases; J trimming: 5 bases; junction bases outside the gene matches: 10. Germline V gives CDR1 MGHRA, CDR2 YSYEKL. The CDR3 is 16 residues long. DNA for the CDR3: TGCGCCAGCAGGCCGGGACAGGGTACAGGGACCGGGGAGCTGTTTTTT. It is translated as CASRPGQGTGTGELFF.

CDR3 bases: TGTGCCAGCAGCGCTACAGGGGTCCCTGGAAACACCATATATTTT. Translation: CASSATGVPGNTIYF. The chain has TRBV2 and TRBJ1-3; TRBD1 aligns across 7 bases. Germline values: CDR1 SNHLY, CDR2 FYNNEI. V lost 6 bases and J lost 2; bases outside the gene matches: 7. The CDR3 is made up of 15 amino acids.

The genes are TRBV18 and TRBJ2-7, with 8 positions matching TRBD1. J was trimmed by 5 bases and V by 6 bases; bases with no gene match: 12. CDR3 length equals 15 residues. Germline V gene data show CDR1 as KGHSH and CDR2 as LQKENI. CDR3 residues: CASSRQGPPGDEQYF. In DNA form, the CDR3 reads TGTGCCAGCTCCCGACAGGGGCCACCGGGGGACGAGCAGTACTTC.

The V call is TRBV11-3, the J call TRBJ2-7; a weak D match, TRBD1 (5 bases). The V gene lost 5 bases and the J gene lost 5 bases, with 13 bases spanning the gap. The CDR3 contains 13 residues. Germline loops: CDR1 SGHNT, CDR2 YENEEA. This chain's CDR3 is CASSLGQANEQYF. In nucleotides, the CDR3 is TGTGCCAGCAGCCTGGGGCAGGCCAACGAGCAGTACTTC.

The genes are TRBV18 and TRBJ1-1; a weak D match, TRBD1 (5 bases). V was clipped by 6 bases and J by 0 bases, with 11 bases between them. Germline CDR1 and CDR2: KGHSH and LQKENI. This CDR3 is built from 14 residues. The CDR3 DNA is TGTGCCAGCTCGGCAGGGAATCTGAACACTGAAGCTTTCTTT. It codes for CASSAGNLNTEAFF.